The 20 T cell receptor beta chains in this list originate from one sample, sequenced in a study of cytomegalovirus exposure and HLA in healthy donors. The PCR employed 60 Vbeta primers together with 13 Jbeta primers. This table comes from immunoSEQ multiplex PCR, and its TCRdb copy is limited to in-frame clones, with some not included. The sample includes some 93,000 clones, roughly 60% seen only once; the top ten take approximately 5.8%. The sequenced sample consisted of PBMCs. These receptors all stem from a boy aged 10-17 years in good health and CMV-seropositive.

The chain joins TRBV4-1 to TRBJ1-1, with a tentative D call TRBD1 (5 bases). V lost 1 base to trimming and J lost 6 bases, with 15 bases between them. This CDR3 comprises 15 residues. CDR1 and CDR2 (germline): MGHRA, YSYEKL. In DNA form, the CDR3 reads TGCGCCAGCAGCCAAGGAAGGGGTGGTCGCGCTGAAGCTTTCTTT. Protein sequence: CASSQGRGGRAEAFF.

This clone has only a few counts. This chain uses TRBV13 with TRBJ2-3; D perhaps matches TRBD2 (6 bases). Germline-derived CDR1 and CDR2 are PRHDT and FYEKMQ (reference sequence). The CDR3 is 12 amino acids. V was shortened by 3 bases and J by 11 bases, with 12 bases between the two germline ends. CDR3 DNA sequence: TGTGCCAGCAGCTTCCGGGAGATCGAGCAGTATTTT. Translated: CASSFREIEQYF.

The CDR3 bases are TGTGCCAGCAGGGCGAACAGAAACTATGGCTACACCTTC. Translating it yields CASRANRNYGYTF. The chain has TRBV6-1 and TRBJ1-2; D remains ambiguous. Between the trimmed V and J ends, which lost 6 bases and 2 bases, there was a span of 10 bases. Germline V CDR1 and CDR2: MNHNS, SASEGT. This CDR3 contains 13 residues.

The CDR3 bases are TGTGCCAGCAGTCGGGACAGGCGCCCCCCGGGGTACAATGAGCAGTTCTTC. Translation: CASSRDRRPPGYNEQFF. V usage is TRBV7-9 and J usage is TRBJ2-1; 8 positions agree with TRBD1. The CDR3 sequence is 17 residues long. From germline, CDR1 is SEHNR and CDR2 FQNEAQ (reference sequence). The ends lost 6 bases at V and 4 bases at J; junction bases unmatched: 14.

The rearrangement links TRBV19 to TRBJ1-2; the D gene is possibly TRBD1 (5 bases). V was cut by 4 bases and J by 1 base, with 13 bases left in between. The CDR3 has 15 amino acids. CDR1 and CDR2 from the germline V gene are LNHDA and SQIVND (reference sequence). CDR3 coding DNA: TGTGCCAGTAGTAAGGCAGGGTGGAGTAACTATGGCTACACCTTC. Its translation: CASSKAGWSNYGYTF.

This chain connects TRBV6-4 to TRBJ1-2; D remains ambiguous. CDR1 is MRHNA and CDR2 is SNTAGT in the germline V gene. The V end was cut by 4 bases, the J end by 5 bases, with 11 bases between. This CDR3 region has 13 residues. The CDR3 is CASSGSRPYGYTF. The CDR3 nucleotides read TGTGCCAGCAGTGGGTCCAGGCCTTATGGCTACACCTTC.

The V and J genes are TRBV28 and TRBJ2-3, with a possible D match to TRBD2 (5 bases). Trimming took off 3 bases at V and 3 bases at J, with 16 bases between the two ends. Germline V lookup: CDR1 MDHEN, CDR2 SYDVKM. CDR3 length equals 16 residues. CDR3 nucleotides: TGTGCCAGCAGTTTCCGACGCTGGGCGGGTACAGATACGCAGTATTTT. Translation gives CASSFRRWAGTDTQYF.

The chain joins TRBV2 to TRBJ2-1; 11 bases are a match to TRBD2. The CDR3 covers 15 residues. The germline V gene has CDR1 SNHLY and CDR2 FYNNEI. With V trimmed by 5 bases and J by 6 bases, 6 bases remained unmatched. CDR3 amino acids: CASSIAGGLGNEQFF. The CDR3 DNA is TGTGCCAGCAGTATAGCGGGAGGGCTTGGCAATGAGCAGTTCTTC.

The CDR3 coding sequence is TGCGCCAGCAACCCGGGACAGGGAAATCAGCCCCAGCATTTT. Translation gives CASNPGQGNQPQHF. V is TRBV10-2 and J is TRBJ1-5; 9 nucleotides agree with TRBD1. The V and J ends lost 7 bases and 4 bases, in that order; junction bases with no gene match: 5. CDR1 and CDR2 from the germline V gene are WSHSY and SAAADI. This CDR3 has 14 residues.

This clone turned up a few times. The chain employs TRBV29-1 and TRBJ2-3; 10 bases match TRBD2. This CDR3 spans 13 amino acids. V lost 5 bases, J lost 4 bases, and 3 bases stayed unmatched. Germline V gene lookup returns CDR1 SQVTM and CDR2 ANQGSEA. The CDR3 loop is CSVLAGVPDTQYF. CDR3 nucleotides: TGCAGCGTTCTAGCGGGAGTGCCAGATACGCAGTATTTT.

The J gene is TRBJ1-6, the V gene TRBV30; 8 positions agree with TRBD1. From germline, CDR1 is GTSNPN and CDR2 SVGIG (reference sequence). The CDR3 runs 15 residues. The trim removed 1 base at V and 7 bases at J, leaving 6 bases unmatched. CDR3 in DNA: TGTGCCTGGAGTGCCGGACAGGGTGTAAATTCACCCCTCCACTTT. It translates to CAWSAGQGVNSPLHF.

The chain recombines TRBV5-1 with TRBJ2-3, with 10 bases fitting TRBD2. With 4 bases clipped from V and 3 bases from J, the junction kept 11 bases outside the gene matches. Germline values: CDR1 SGHRS, CDR2 YFSETQ. The CDR3 totals 17 residues. The CDR3 DNA reads as TGCGCCAGCAGCCTACGTATAGGAGCGGGGGGGACAGATACGCAGTATTTT. Protein sequence: CASSLRIGAGGTDTQYF.

J is TRBJ1-1 and V is TRBV14, with D hard to call. CDR1 and CDR2 (germline): SGHDN, FVKESK. The CDR3 has 13 amino acids. V gave up 0 bases and J gave up 1 base, with 3 bases separating them. Here the CDR3 reads CASSQDRNTEAFF. CDR3 bases: TGTGCCAGCAGCCAAGATCGGAACACTGAAGCTTTCTTT.

The chain joins TRBV19 to TRBJ1-2; possibly TRBD1 for D (5 bases). V was shortened by 7 bases and J by 4 bases, with 13 bases between the two germline ends. The CDR3 loop spans 13 amino acids. The V gene's germline CDR1 is LNHDA and CDR2 SQIVND (reference sequence). CDR3 bases: TGTGCCAGTATCCTCGACAGATCCTATGGCTACACCTTC. This codes for CASILDRSYGYTF.

The chain carries TRBV5-4 and TRBJ2-1; 7 bases are shared with TRBD1. Germline-derived CDR1 and CDR2 are SGHNT and YYREEE (reference sequence). After removal of 4 bases from V and 7 bases from J, the junction contained 8 bases not matched to a gene. The CDR3 runs 14 residues. CDR3 in DNA: TGTGCCAGCAGCGTGGGACAGCCGGAAAATGAGCAGTTCTTC. Translated: CASSVGQPENEQFF.

The CDR3 loop is CASSLGDRGGYTEAFF. The CDR3 region has the DNA TGTGCCAGCAGCTTGGGGGACAGGGGAGGATACACTGAAGCTTTCTTT. The chain combines TRBV5-4 with TRBJ1-1; TRBD1 matches 10 bases. The CDR3 length is 16 residues. Germline V gene data show CDR1 as SGHNT and CDR2 as YYREEE (reference sequence). With V trimmed by 0 bases and J by 3 bases, 5 bases remained unmatched.

V and J are TRBV11-2 and TRBJ1-1; 9 bases are a match to TRBD1. Germline CDR1 SGHAT, CDR2 FQNNGV. V dropped 5 bases and J dropped 4; count of bases not matched to a gene: 2. The CDR3 length is 13 residues. The CDR3 nucleotides are TGTGCCAGCAGCCAGGACAGGGGCACTGAAGCTTTCTTT. This gives the protein CASSQDRGTEAFF. Filled out from reference TRBV11-2 and TRBJ1-1, the complete variable domain reads EAGVAQSPRYKIIEKRQSVAFWCNPISGHATLYWYQQILGQGPKLLIQFQNNGVVDDSQLPKDRFSAERLKGVDSTLKIQPAKLEDSAVYLCASSQDRGTEAFFGQGTRLTVV.

This chain connects TRBV7-3 to TRBJ2-3; the D gene is possibly TRBD2 (6 bases). The CDR3 length is 16 residues. The germline CDR1 and CDR2 sequences are SGHTA and FQGTGA. Trimming cost V 4 bases and J 0 bases, with 14 bases left between them. CDR3 protein: CASSYGWAGSTDTQYF. CDR3 nucleotides: TGTGCCAGCAGCTACGGTTGGGCGGGGAGCACAGATACGCAGTATTTT.

The chain recombines TRBV7-3 with TRBJ1-6; 8 bases map to TRBD1. The CDR3 loop spans 16 amino acids. From germline, CDR1 is SGHTA and CDR2 FQGTGA. Trimming at V came to 0 bases and at J to 10 bases, leaving 8 bases not matched to a gene. The CDR3 nucleotides are TGTGCCAGCAGCTTAACGTTTGGACAGGGAGGATCACCCCTCCACTTT. It translates to CASSLTFGQGGSPLHF.

The genes are TRBV15 and TRBJ1-1; D call uncertain. CDR1 and CDR2 (germline): LNHNV, YYDKDF (reference sequence). The CDR3 runs to 13 residues. V was cut by 5 bases and J by 0 bases, with 7 bases left in between. CDR3 amino acids: CATSLVVNTEAFF. CDR3 sequence (DNA): TGTGCCACCAGCCTTGTTGTGAACACTGAAGCTTTCTTT.